The rows below give T cell receptor beta chains drawn from one sample of a study of T-cell reconstitution after alpha-beta-depleted transplantation in children. TCRdb re-called the PCR reads through MiXCR, storing one row per CDR3 protein. The sample includes fewer than 250,000 distinct CDR3 sequences, approximately 19% seen only once; the top ten take roughly two fifths. Sequences were derived from PBMCs, mostly from graft donor cells, sampled 360 days after TCRalphabeta/CD19-depleted stem cell transplant. The receptors here all came from a male patient between 2 and 10 years old who had a stem cell transplant for acute lymphoblastic leukemia, so the T cells may come from the graft donor. The CDR3 runs from the conserved cysteine through the conserved F or W. The D gene is left open where the match is weak. Clone size appears in some rows only: once, few, many, or a class for an expanded clone.

v_call	d_call	j_call	clone_size	cdr3_nt	cdr3_aa
TRBV7-2	NA	TRBJ2-1	few	TGTGCCAGCAGCCCCCAACTCGGGGTTTTTGAGCAGTTCTTC	CASSPQLGVFEQFF
TRBV12-3/TRBV12-4	TRBD1	TRBJ2-1	few	TGTGCCAGCGGCCGGGGACAGGTCCGAAGTAATGAGCAGTTCTTC	CASGRGQVRSNEQFF
TRBV7-9	TRBD1	TRBJ2-7	few	TGTGCCAGCAGCCCGGACAGGGTCGAGCAGTACTTC	CASSPDRVEQYF
TRBV4-1	NA	TRBJ2-6	NA	TGCGCCAGCAGCCAAGATCGGGTTTCTGGGGCCAACGTCCTGACTTTC	CASSQDRVSGANVLTF
TRBV5-2	NA	TRBJ2-1	NA	TGTGCCATGGGCGGCAGACAGGGCTATGAGCAGTTCTTC	CAMGGRQGYEQFF
TRBV15	TRBD1	TRBJ1-3	few	TGTGCCACTACCAGGGACAGGGGGATTTCTGGAAACACCATATATTTT	CATTRDRGISGNTIYF
TRBV6-1	NA	TRBJ2-3	NA	TGTGCCAGCAGTGCCGACCTTCCACATACGCAGTATTTT	CASSADLPHTQYF
TRBV6-2/TRBV6-3	TRBD2	TRBJ2-7	few	TGTGCCAGCAGCCCCCTTTCAGCGGGGGGGTCCTACGAGCAGTACTTC	CASSPLSAGGSYEQYF
TRBV5-1	NA	TRBJ1-2	few	TGCGCCAGCAGCTTGACCGCCGGGGAGAGCTATGGCTACACCTTC	CASSLTAGESYGYTF
TRBV12-3/TRBV12-4	NA	TRBJ2-2	few	TGTGCCAGCAGTTTAAGGGTGGGGGTGAACACCGGGGAGCTGTTTTTT	CASSLRVGVNTGELFF
TRBV6-5	TRBD1	TRBJ2-7	few	TGTGCCAGCAGTCGCGGACAGGGGTGGGAGCAGTACTTC	CASSRGQGWEQYF
TRBV7-2	NA	TRBJ1-1	few	TGTGCCAGCAGCTTAGCGCCGGGGGGGCCAGCTTTCTTT	CASSLAPGGPAFF
TRBV7-8	NA	TRBJ1-5	NA	TGTGCCAGCAGCTTACTTACTGGCAATCAGCCCCAGCATTTT	CASSLLTGNQPQHF
TRBV5-4	TRBD2	TRBJ2-2	many	TGTGCCAGCAGCTCGGGACTAGCGGGGCCCAACACCGGGGAGCTGTTTTTT	CASSSGLAGPNTGELFF
TRBV12-3/TRBV12-4	TRBD1	TRBJ2-3	NA	TGTGCCAGCAGTCAACTGGGCCGGGACAGGAGCACAGATACGCAGTATTTT	CASSQLGRDRSTDTQYF
TRBV5-1	TRBD1	TRBJ1-4	many	TGCGCCAGCAGCTTGGCTGACAGGGGAAGTTGGTCTAATGAAAAACTGTTTTTT	CASSLADRGSWSNEKLFF
TRBV12-3/TRBV12-4	TRBD2	TRBJ2-3	few	TGTGCCAGCAGTTTGAGGCTAGCGGGGCCTAGCACAGATACGCAGTATTTT	CASSLRLAGPSTDTQYF
TRBV5-6	NA	TRBJ2-5	few	TGTGCCAGCAGCTTGCAGTCAGACCAAGAGACCCAGTACTTC	CASSLQSDQETQYF
TRBV4-3	TRBD1	TRBJ1-1	NA	TGCGCCAGCAGCCAAGCGGGACAGGGGAGGGACACTGAAGCTTTCTTT	CASSQAGQGRDTEAFF
TRBV5-6	NA	TRBJ2-4	few	TGTGCCAGCAGCTTGGGGGCGAACACCATAGCCAAAAACATTCAGTACTTC	CASSLGANTIAKNIQYF
TRBV9	TRBD1	TRBJ1-4	few	TGTGCCAGCAGTATCGGACAGGGGCCCGAAAAACTGTTTTTT	CASSIGQGPEKLFF
TRBV18	TRBD1	TRBJ2-7	few	TGTGCCAGCTCGTCCCAGGGGGTCTCCTACGAGCAGTACTTC	CASSSQGVSYEQYF
TRBV20-1	NA	TRBJ2-2	NA	TGCAGTGCTAGGAGGTCGGGTTTGAGCACCGGGGAGCTGTTTTTT	CSARRSGLSTGELFF
TRBV5-1	NA	TRBJ2-2	NA	TGCGCCAGCAGCTTGTCTGGCGGGGAGCTGTTTTTT	CASSLSGGELFF
TRBV20-1	TRBD1	TRBJ1-2	NA	TGCAGTGCCAACCTACAGGGGGCTACCTATGGCTACACCTTC	CSANLQGATYGYTF
TRBV7-3	TRBD1	TRBJ2-5	NA	TGTGCCAGCAGCTCCCATGCCCCCGGGACAGGGGTCATGGAGACCCAGTACTTC	CASSSHAPGTGVMETQYF
TRBV3-1	NA	TRBJ2-5	NA	TGTGCCAGCAGCCAATCCGTTCCAGAGACCCAGTACTTC	CASSQSVPETQYF
TRBV12-3/TRBV12-4	TRBD2	TRBJ2-1	few	TGTGCCAGCAGTCCGGATTGGGCTAGCGGGGGAAAACCCTACAATGAGCAGTTCTTC	CASSPDWASGGKPYNEQFF
TRBV6-5	NA	TRBJ1-1	few	TGTGCCAGCAGTTACTCGCGGCCAGGGTACACTGAAGCTTTCTTT	CASSYSRPGYTEAFF
TRBV19	TRBD2	TRBJ2-1	NA	TGTGCCAGTAGTAAGTTTAGCGGGGGGGCCTACAATGAGCAGTTCTTC	CASSKFSGGAYNEQFF
TRBV3-1	TRBD1	TRBJ1-2	NA	TGTGCCAGCAGCCCAACCGGACAGGGAAACTATGGCTACACCTTC	CASSPTGQGNYGYTF
TRBV28	TRBD1	TRBJ2-2	many	TGTGCCAGCAGACGGACAGGGCGCGACACCGGGGAGCTGTTTTTT	CASRRTGRDTGELFF
TRBV7-6	TRBD1	TRBJ2-7	NA	TGTGCCAGCAGCTTAGAACCGACAGGGGGCTACGAGCAGTACTTC	CASSLEPTGGYEQYF
TRBV6-6	NA	TRBJ2-1	NA	TGTGCCAGCAGTTCCACAGAGTACAATGAGCAGTTCTTC	CASSSTEYNEQFF
TRBV6-1	NA	TRBJ2-7	NA	TGTGCCAGCAGACGGACAGCAACCTCCTACGAGCAGTACTTC	CASRRTATSYEQYF
TRBV5-4	NA	TRBJ2-3	few	TGTGCCAGCAGCTTCGTAGATACGCAGTATTTT	CASSFVDTQYF